This T cell receptor beta chain was captured by sequencing in a study of cytomegalovirus exposure and HLA in healthy donors. CDR1 and CDR2 (germline): SGHRS, YFSETQ. Unmatched junction bases numbered 2, after V lost 1 base and J lost 6 bases. The CDR3 covers 13 residues. The study, taken as a whole, reports: In a later analysis, TCR beta V- and J-gene trimming was associated with a missense DCLRE1C variant.

Researchers ran the PCR with 60 Vbeta and 13 Jbeta primers. Per the authors' pipeline: Among the unique TCR beta chains that a later analysis counted, roughly 80 million in all, 10 million to 11 million were shared. Data came from immunoSEQ multiplex PCR; TCRdb stores just in-frame clones and leaves some out. V and J calls and clone size follow that table, whereas D and trimming were derived from the DNA. This sample has approximately 170,000 clones; around 85% occur once, and the top ten carry 1%. Comment on this clone: Its cognate antigen is unknown.

The source of this sequence is a boy aged 2 to 10 in good health and CMV-seronegative. Sequencing used PBMCs. The rearrangement uses TRBV5-1 and TRBJ2-3; the match to TRBD1 covers 7 bases. The CDR3 here is CASSLHRGDTQYF. The CDR3, as DNA: TGCGCCAGCAGCTTGCACAGGGGCGATACGCAGTATTTT. Supplemented by reference TRBV5-1 and TRBJ2-3, the full variable domain reads KAGVTQTPRYLIKTRGQQVTLSCSPISGHRSVSWYQQTPGQGLQFLFEYFSETQRNKGNFPGRFSGRQFSNSRSEMNVSTLELGDSALYLCASSLHRGDTQYFGPGTRLTVL.